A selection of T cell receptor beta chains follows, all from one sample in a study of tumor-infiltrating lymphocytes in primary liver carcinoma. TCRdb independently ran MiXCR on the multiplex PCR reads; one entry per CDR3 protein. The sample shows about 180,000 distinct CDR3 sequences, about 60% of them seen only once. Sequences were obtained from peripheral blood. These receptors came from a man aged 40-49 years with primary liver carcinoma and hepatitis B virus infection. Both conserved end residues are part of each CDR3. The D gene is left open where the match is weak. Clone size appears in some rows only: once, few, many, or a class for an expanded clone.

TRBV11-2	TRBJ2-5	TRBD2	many	TGTGCCAGCAGCTTAGAAGTACGGGGGGAAGAGACCCAGTACTTC	CASSLEVRGEETQYF
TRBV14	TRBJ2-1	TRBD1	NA	TGTGCCAGCAGCCCCTTCGCAGGGGGCCTATACAATGAGCAGTTCTTC	CASSPFAGGLYNEQFF
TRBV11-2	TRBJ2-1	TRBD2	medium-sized	TGTGCCAGCAGCCCAGGACTAGCGTTTGAGCAGTTCTTC	CASSPGLAFEQFF
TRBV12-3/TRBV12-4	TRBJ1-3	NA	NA	TGTGCCAGCAACCCGACCGGAGGCGACACCATATATTTT	CASNPTGGDTIYF
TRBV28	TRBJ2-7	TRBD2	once	TGTGCCAACAGTTCTAGCGGGAGCCATGACGGCGAGCAGTACTTC	CANSSSGSHDGEQYF
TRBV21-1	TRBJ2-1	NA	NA	TGTGCCAGCAGCAAAAAGAGGACTTTAGTAGCGGGGCCCTACAATGAGCAGTTCTTC	CASSKKRTLVAGPYNEQFF
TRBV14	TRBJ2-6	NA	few	TGTGCCAGCAGCGAGACAGGGGCCAACGTCCTGACTTTC	CASSETGANVLTF
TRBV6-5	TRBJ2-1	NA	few	TGTGCCAGCAGTTACCGACTCATGTTAAATGAGCAGTTCTTC	CASSYRLMLNEQFF
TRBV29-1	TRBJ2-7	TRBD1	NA	TGCAGCGTTGAACAGGGGGAGTACGAGCAGTACTTC	CSVEQGEYEQYF
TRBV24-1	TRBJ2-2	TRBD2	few	TGTGCCACCAGTGCTCTTTCAGCGGGGGACACCGGGGAGCTGTTTTTT	CATSALSAGDTGELFF
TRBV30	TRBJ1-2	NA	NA	TGTGCCTTGACAGTAATTTCCCAGTTCTATGGCTACACCTTC	CALTVISQFYGYTF
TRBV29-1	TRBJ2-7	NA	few	TGCAGCGTTGTTTTTTTGGCCGAGCAGTACTTC	CSVVFLAEQYF
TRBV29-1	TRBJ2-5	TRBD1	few	TGCAGCGTTTCCCATCCGGGACAGGGAATAGAGACCCAGTACTTC	CSVSHPGQGIETQYF
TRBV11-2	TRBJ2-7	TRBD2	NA	TGCGCCAGCAGCTTTCACGGGAGGAACCCCTACGAGCAGTACTTC	CASSFHGRNPYEQYF
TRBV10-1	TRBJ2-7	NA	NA	TGCGCCAGACCTTGTTATATCTGGGTTTACGAGCAGTACTTC	CARPCYIWVYEQYF
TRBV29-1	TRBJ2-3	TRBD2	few	TGCAGCGCAGAGCGGGAGGGCACAGATACGCAGTATTTT	CSAEREGTDTQYF
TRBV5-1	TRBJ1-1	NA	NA	TGCGCCAGCAGCGTGGGGTCGGGTACTGAAGCTTTCTTT	CASSVGSGTEAFF
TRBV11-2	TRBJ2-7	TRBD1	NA	TGTGCCAGCAGCATTCGGGACAGGGGCTACGAGCAGTACTTC	CASSIRDRGYEQYF
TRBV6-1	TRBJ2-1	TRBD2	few	TGTGCCAGCAATCCCGGGACTAGCGGATTCAATGAGCAGTTCTTC	CASNPGTSGFNEQFF
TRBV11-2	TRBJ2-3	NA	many	TGTGCCAGCAGCTCACAGACAGGAAGGACAGATACGCAGTATTTT	CASSSQTGRTDTQYF
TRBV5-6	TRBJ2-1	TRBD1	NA	TGTGCCAGAAGCTTGAGAGGGACAGGGGGTTTCGATGAGCAGTTCTTC	CARSLRGTGGFDEQFF
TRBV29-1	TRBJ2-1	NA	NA	TGCAGCGCTGAAGGGGGGGGTTGGGCAGGGGGCCGCTCCAATGAGCAGTTCTTC	CSAEGGGWAGGRSNEQFF
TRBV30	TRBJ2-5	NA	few	TGTGCCTGGAGTCAGGGTGGTAGTCGCGAGACCCAGTACTTC	CAWSQGGSRETQYF
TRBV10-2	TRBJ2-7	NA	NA	TGCGCCACCAGCGATCAGCTTACCTACGAGCAGTACTTC	CATSDQLTYEQYF
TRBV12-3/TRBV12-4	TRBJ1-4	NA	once	TGTGCCAGCAAACAGGGTTTGACTAATGAAAAACTGTTTTTT	CASKQGLTNEKLFF
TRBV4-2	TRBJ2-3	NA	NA	TGTGCCAGCAGCCAAGAAAGAGGGTTCACAGATACGCAGTATTTT	CASSQERGFTDTQYF
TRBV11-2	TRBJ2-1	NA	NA	TGTGCCAGCAGCATGACGGGAGACCTAGCAGTAGGACCCTATGGTGAGCAGTTCTTC	CASSMTGDLAVGPYGEQFF
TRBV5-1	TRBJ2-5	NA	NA	TGCGCCAGCAGCGCGGAGGGTTTGACCCAGTACTTC	CASSAEGLTQYF
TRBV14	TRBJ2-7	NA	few	TGTGCCAGCAGCTTATTACCCGATAGCGACATACAGTACTTC	CASSLLPDSDIQYF
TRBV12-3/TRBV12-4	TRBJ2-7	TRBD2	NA	TGTGCCAGCAGTTCGGCTAGCGGGGTGGGTGGTTCTGAGCAGTACTTC	CASSSASGVGGSEQYF
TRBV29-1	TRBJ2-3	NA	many	TGCAGCGTGCACAGCTTTAGCACAGATACGCAGTATTTT	CSVHSFSTDTQYF
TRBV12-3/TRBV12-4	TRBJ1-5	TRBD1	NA	TGTGCCAGCAGTTTATTTAACAGGGGAGATCAGCCCCAGCATTTT	CASSLFNRGDQPQHF
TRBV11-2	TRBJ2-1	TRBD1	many	TGTGCCAGCAGCCCGGAAATGCCGGGACAGGGGTACAATGAGCAGTTCTTC	CASSPEMPGQGYNEQFF
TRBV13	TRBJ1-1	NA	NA	TGTGCCAGCAGCTCCGGGGAGGGAGCGTACACTGAAGCTTTCTTT	CASSSGEGAYTEAFF
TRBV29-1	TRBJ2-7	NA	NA	TGCAGCGTTACCCTGACCTACGAGCAGTACTTC	CSVTLTYEQYF
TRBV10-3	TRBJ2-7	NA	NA	TGTGCCACTGCGACAAGCACCTACGAGCAGTACTTC	CATATSTYEQYF
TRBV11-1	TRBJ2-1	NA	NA	TGTGCCAGCAGCACTAGAGGGAACGTAAGGGGGCAGTTCTTC	CASSTRGNVRGQFF